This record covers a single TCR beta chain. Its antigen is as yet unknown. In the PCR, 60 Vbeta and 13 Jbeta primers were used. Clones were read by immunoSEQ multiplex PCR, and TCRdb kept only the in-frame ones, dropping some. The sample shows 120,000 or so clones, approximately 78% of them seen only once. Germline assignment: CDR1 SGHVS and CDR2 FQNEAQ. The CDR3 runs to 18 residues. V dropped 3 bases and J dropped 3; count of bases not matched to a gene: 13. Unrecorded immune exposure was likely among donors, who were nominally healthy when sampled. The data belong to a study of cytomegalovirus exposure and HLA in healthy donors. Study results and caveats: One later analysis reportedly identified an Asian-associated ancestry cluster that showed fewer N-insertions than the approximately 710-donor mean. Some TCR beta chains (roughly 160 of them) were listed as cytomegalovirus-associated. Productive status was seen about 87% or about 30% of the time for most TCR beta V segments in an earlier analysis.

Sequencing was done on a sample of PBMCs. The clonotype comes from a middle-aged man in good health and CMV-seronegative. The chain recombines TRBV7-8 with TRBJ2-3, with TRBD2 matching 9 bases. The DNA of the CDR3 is TGTGCCAGCAGCTTTCTTGGGACTAGCATTCTGGGGACAGATACGCAGTATTTT. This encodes CASSFLGTSILGTDTQYF.